This is a list of T cell receptor beta chains from one sample in a study of cytomegalovirus exposure and HLA in healthy donors. Generated by immunoSEQ multiplex PCR, the TCRdb table keeps only in-frame clones and is missing some. Of 150,000 to 200,000 clones listed, more than 60% were seen once; the top ten hold 6.5% to 8.5%. Source material: PBMCs. The source of these receptors is a woman aged 40 to 50 in good health and CMV-seropositive. The CDR3 runs from the conserved cysteine through the conserved F or W. The D gene is left open where the match is weak. Clone size is shown for a subset of rows, as once, few, many or a class of expanded clone.

clone size,D gene,V gene,J gene,CDR3 protein,CDR3 DNA
NA,NA,TRBV28,TRBJ2-7,CASRPPWGLANEQYF,TGTGCCAGCAGGCCCCCGTGGGGACTCGCCAACGAGCAGTACTTC
NA,TRBD1,TRBV30,TRBJ1-4,CAWSRQGRNEKLFF,TGTGCCTGGAGTCGACAGGGCCGTAATGAAAAACTGTTTTTT
NA,NA,TRBV5-1,TRBJ2-3,CASSLSGLVPDTQYF,TGCGCCAGCAGCTTGAGCGGGCTGGTTCCCGATACGCAGTATTTT
NA,NA,TRBV19,TRBJ2-7,CASSITVGAYEQYF,TGTGCCAGTAGTATAACAGTAGGGGCATACGAGCAGTACTTC
NA,NA,TRBV28,TRBJ2-7,CASSRSGVLYEQYF,TGTGCCAGCAGTCGATCCGGGGTATTGTACGAGCAGTACTTC
NA,NA,TRBV9,TRBJ1-3,CASSVGPVDTIYF,TGTGCCAGCAGCGTAGGCCCGGTGGACACCATATATTTT
NA,NA,TRBV6-5,TRBJ1-2,CASSYSPQIYGYTF,TGTGCCAGCAGTTACTCCCCCCAAATCTATGGCTACACCTTC
once,NA,TRBV28,TRBJ2-2,CASSGPTNTGELFF,TGTGCCAGCAGTGGGCCTACGAACACCGGGGAGCTGTTTTTT
NA,TRBD1,TRBV7-8,TRBJ2-1,CASSLLDRGPYNEQFF,TGTGCCAGCAGCCTACTAGACAGGGGGCCCTACAATGAGCAGTTCTTC
NA,NA,TRBV30,TRBJ1-6,CAWRAGFPNSPLHF,TGTGCCTGGAGAGCAGGGTTTCCGAATTCACCCCTCCACTTT
NA,TRBD1,TRBV6-9,TRBJ1-5,CASTDRVDQPQHF,TGTGCCAGTACCGACAGGGTTGATCAGCCCCAGCATTTT
NA,NA,TRBV28,TRBJ2-2,CASKTNTGELFF,TGTGCCAGCAAAACTAACACCGGGGAGCTGTTTTTT
NA,NA,TRBV5-1,TRBJ1-3,CASSAGGGAGNTIYF,TGCGCCAGCAGCGCGGGAGGGGGAGCTGGAAACACCATATATTTT
NA,NA,TRBV5-1,TRBJ1-2,CASNPDGNYGYTF,TGCGCCAGCAACCCTGACGGGAACTATGGCTACACCTTC
once,TRBD2,TRBV10-3,TRBJ2-3,CAISEGPGLAGVTDTQYF,TGTGCCATCAGTGAGGGCCCGGGACTAGCGGGGGTAACAGATACGCAGTATTTT
NA,TRBD1,TRBV5-4,TRBJ2-7,CACSLNRGSNREQYF,TGTGCCTGCAGCTTAAACAGGGGCTCTAATAGGGAGCAGTACTTC
NA,NA,TRBV6-6,TRBJ2-7,CASRAGVGVYEQYF,TGTGCCAGCAGGGCGGGTGTTGGTGTGTACGAGCAGTACTTC
NA,NA,TRBV4-2,TRBJ1-6,CASSQLTGDSPLHF,TGTGCCAGCAGCCAACTGACAGGAGATTCACCCCTCCACTTT
few,NA,TRBV13,TRBJ2-2,CASSYSRPGELFF,TGTGCCAGCAGCTACAGCAGGCCCGGGGAGCTGTTTTTT
NA,TRBD2,TRBV19,TRBJ2-2,CASSIMRGGTGELFF,TGTGCCAGTAGTATTATGCGGGGGGGGACCGGGGAGCTGTTTTTT
NA,NA,TRBV27,TRBJ1-5,CASSIRSTPGGNQPQHF,TGTGCCAGCAGTATAAGATCTACCCCGGGAGGGAATCAGCCCCAGCATTTT
once,TRBD1,TRBV6-4,TRBJ1-2,CANPGQGAHYNYGYTF,TGTGCCAATCCCGGGCAGGGGGCTCATTACAACTATGGCTACACCTTC
NA,NA,TRBV21-1,TRBJ1-5,CASSKGYEGNQPQHF,TGTGCCAGCAGCAAAGGCTACGAGGGCAATCAGCCCCAGCATTTT
NA,TRBD1,TRBV18,TRBJ2-4,CASSPILDRGSAGFNSQYF,TGTGCCAGCTCACCCATCCTCGACAGGGGTAGTGCGGGTTTTAACAGTCAGTACTTC
NA,TRBD1,TRBV10-3,TRBJ2-2,CAISEPGQGVLFF,TGTGCCATCAGTGAGCCAGGGCAGGGGGTGCTGTTTTTT
NA,TRBD1,TRBV4-2,TRBJ1-1,CASSQVRGRRDTEAFF,TGTGCCAGCAGCCAAGTCAGGGGGCGCCGGGACACTGAAGCTTTCTTT